This T cell receptor beta chain derives from a study of type 1 regulatory T cells. In the study overall: An in vitro protocol generated T-allo10, a Tr1-enriched, alloantigen-specific CD4 T cell product.

Trimming stripped 1 base from V and 2 bases from J, with 15 bases between. Germline V gene sequence: CDR1 SGHKS, CDR2 YYEKEE (reference sequence). The CDR3 sequence is 16 residues long. TCRdb fed the reads into MiXCR, producing one record per CDR3 protein. Of 88,000 or so distinct CDR3 sequences in the sample, 31% were seen once. The sequence was obtained from a human donor in good health. Sequenced sample: CD4+ T cells, either the whole sample or a sorted fraction (not recorded which). The chain combines TRBV5-5 with TRBJ1-2; TRBD1 might be the D (5 bases). CDR3 in DNA: TGTGCCAGCAGCTTGTATGAACAGGCCTTAAACTATGGCTACACCTTC. This sequence encodes CASSLYEQALNYGYTF.